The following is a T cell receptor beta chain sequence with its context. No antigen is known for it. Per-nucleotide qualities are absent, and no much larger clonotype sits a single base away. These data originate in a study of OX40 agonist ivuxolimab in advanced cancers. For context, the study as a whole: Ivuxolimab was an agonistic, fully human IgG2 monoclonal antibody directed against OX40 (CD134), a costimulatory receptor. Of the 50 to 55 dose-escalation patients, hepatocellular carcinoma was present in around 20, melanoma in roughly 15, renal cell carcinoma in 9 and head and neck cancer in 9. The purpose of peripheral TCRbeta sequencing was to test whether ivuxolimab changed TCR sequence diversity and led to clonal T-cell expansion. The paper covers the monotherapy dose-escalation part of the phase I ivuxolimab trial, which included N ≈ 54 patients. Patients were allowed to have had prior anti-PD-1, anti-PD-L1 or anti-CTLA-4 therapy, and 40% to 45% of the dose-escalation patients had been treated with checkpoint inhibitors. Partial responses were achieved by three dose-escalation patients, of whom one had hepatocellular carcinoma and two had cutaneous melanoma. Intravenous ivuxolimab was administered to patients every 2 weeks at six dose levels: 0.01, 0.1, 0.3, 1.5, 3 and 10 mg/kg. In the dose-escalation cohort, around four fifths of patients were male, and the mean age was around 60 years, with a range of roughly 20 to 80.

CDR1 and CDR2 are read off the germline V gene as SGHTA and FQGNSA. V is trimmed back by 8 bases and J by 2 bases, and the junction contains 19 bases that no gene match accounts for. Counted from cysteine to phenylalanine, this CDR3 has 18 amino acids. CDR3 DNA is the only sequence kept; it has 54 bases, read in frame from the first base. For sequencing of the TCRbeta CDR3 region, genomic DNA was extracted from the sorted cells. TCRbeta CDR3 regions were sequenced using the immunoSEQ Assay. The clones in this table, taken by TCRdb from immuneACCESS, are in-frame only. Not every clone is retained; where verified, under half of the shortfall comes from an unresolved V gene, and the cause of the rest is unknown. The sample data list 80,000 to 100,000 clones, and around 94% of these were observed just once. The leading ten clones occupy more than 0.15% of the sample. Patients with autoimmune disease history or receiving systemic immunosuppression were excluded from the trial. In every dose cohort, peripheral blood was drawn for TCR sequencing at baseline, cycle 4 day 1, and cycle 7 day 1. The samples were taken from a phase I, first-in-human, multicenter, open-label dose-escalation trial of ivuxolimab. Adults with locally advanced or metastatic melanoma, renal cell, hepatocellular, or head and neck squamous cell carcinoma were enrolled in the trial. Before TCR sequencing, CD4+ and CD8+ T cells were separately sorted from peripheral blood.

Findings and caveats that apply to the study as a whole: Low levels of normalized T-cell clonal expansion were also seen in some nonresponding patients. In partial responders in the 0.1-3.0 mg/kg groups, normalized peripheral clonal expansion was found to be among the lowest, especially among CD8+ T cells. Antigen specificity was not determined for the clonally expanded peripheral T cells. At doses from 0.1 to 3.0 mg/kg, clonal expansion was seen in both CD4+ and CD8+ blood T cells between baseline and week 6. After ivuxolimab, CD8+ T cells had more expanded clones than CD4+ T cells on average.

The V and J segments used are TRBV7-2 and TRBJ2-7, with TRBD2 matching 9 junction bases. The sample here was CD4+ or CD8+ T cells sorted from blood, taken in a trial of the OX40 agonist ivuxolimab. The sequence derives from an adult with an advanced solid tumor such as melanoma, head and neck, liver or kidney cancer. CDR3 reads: CASRSRQGGLAGTYEQYF. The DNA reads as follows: TGTGCCAGCCGTTCAAGGCAGGGAGGCCTAGCGGGAACCTACGAGCAGTACTTC.